Here is one T cell receptor (beta chain) with its context. The target antigen is unknown. Using its own MiXCR run on the RACE reads, TCRdb lists one record per CDR3 protein. The data hold tens of thousands of distinct CDR3 sequences, with about 7.7% observed a single time. The source of the sample is a study of human T cells and chemical hapten exposure. Broader study findings: TCRs exceeding a frequency of 1 in 1000 stayed unchanged under DPC sensitization.

Noted time point: healthy volunteer bleed at 2 weeks. It was unfractionated whole blood from which total RNA was extracted. The CDR3 loop spans 14 amino acids. Per germline, CDR1 MNHNS and CDR2 SASEGT. The germline V and J ends were trimmed by 2 bases and 5 bases, with 12 bases remaining between them. The rearrangement links TRBV6-1 to TRBJ2-5, with D perhaps being TRBD1 or TRBD2 (5 bases each). Material: whole blood. The origin of this receptor is a human donor in good health. Some clones in this sample may be carry-over from other donors' samples. The chain's CDR3 is CASSEPQGGETQYF. The CDR3 DNA is TGTGCCAGCAGTGAACCCCAGGGCGGGGAGACCCAGTACTTC.